One and the same sample provided the 23 T cell receptor beta chains below, sequenced in a study of T cell changes during pregnancy in multiple sclerosis. Using immunoSEQ multiplex PCR, the repertoire was profiled, and TCRdb retains in-frame clones only, with some absent. The table lists tens of thousands of clones, roughly 91% of them singletons, with 1.5% to 2% in the top ten. The material sequenced was peripheral blood, taken after pregnancy. All receptors come from a female donor in good health, enrolled as a control in a pregnancy study.

The rearrangement uses TRBV4-3 and TRBJ2-7; the match to TRBD1 covers 10 bases. V lost 4 bases and J lost 5; bases outside the gene matches: 8. The germline V gene encodes CDR1 LGHNA and CDR2 YSLEER. The CDR3 has 15 residues. The CDR3 protein is CASSPSTGGKNEQYF. The CDR3 DNA reads TGCGCCAGCAGCCCATCGACAGGGGGCAAGAACGAGCAGTACTTC.

A single count supports this clone. V and J are TRBV27 and TRBJ2-5; 13 bases are shared with TRBD2. Germline trimming cut 6 bases from V and 3 bases from J; bases unmatched to any gene: 7. From germline, CDR1 is MNHEY and CDR2 SMNVEV (reference sequence). The CDR3 sequence is 16 residues long. CDR3 residues: CASSPLTSGGKETQYF. The CDR3 region has the DNA TGTGCCAGCAGCCCGCTGACTAGCGGGGGGAAAGAGACCCAGTACTTC.

This rearrangement joins TRBV7-3 to TRBJ2-5; a possible D gene is TRBD1 (6 bases). Between the trimmed V and J ends, which lost 5 bases and 0 bases, there was a span of 13 bases. Germline loops: CDR1 SGHTA, CDR2 FQGTGA. This CDR3 comprises 15 residues. The CDR3 nucleotides are TGTGCCAGCAGCCCCCGTCGGACAGACCAAGAGACCCAGTACTTC. Its translation is CASSPRRTDQETQYF.

The chain uses TRBV4-3 and TRBJ1-1; the match to TRBD1 covers 7 bases. This CDR3 has 17 residues. V trimming: 2 bases; J trimming: 0 bases; junction bases outside the gene matches: 9. In germline, CDR1 is LGHNA, CDR2 YSLEER. The CDR3 spells CASSQKMTGYMNTEAFF. CDR3 coding DNA: TGCGCCAGCAGCCAAAAGATGACAGGGTATATGAACACTGAAGCTTTCTTT.

The chain employs TRBV14 and TRBJ1-2; 9 nucleotides line up with TRBD1. This CDR3 is 15 amino acids long. With 0 bases clipped from V and 9 bases from J, the junction kept 8 bases outside the gene matches. Germline values: CDR1 SGHDN, CDR2 FVKESK. The CDR3 DNA follows: TGTGCCAGCAGCCAAGAGGTCCGAGGACAGGGGAGCTACACCTTC. Amino acid sequence: CASSQEVRGQGSYTF.

V is TRBV7-9 and J is TRBJ1-1; TRBD1 aligns across 8 bases. The J segment lost 8 bases and the V segment lost 7 bases, leaving 12 bases of the junction unmatched. The CDR3 totals 14 residues. The germline V gene has CDR1 SEHNR and CDR2 FQNEAQ (reference sequence). The CDR3 here is CASNSDRGRFEAFF. DNA of the CDR3: TGTGCCAGCAACAGTGACAGGGGACGATTCGAAGCTTTCTTT.

The chain recombines TRBV11-2 with TRBJ1-2; TRBD1 agrees at 10 bases. Losses at the gene ends were 7 bases for V and 4 bases for J; bases not matched to a gene: 9. Per the germline V gene, CDR1 is SGHAT and CDR2 is FQNNGV. The CDR3 is made up of 15 amino acids. The CDR3 DNA is TGTGCCAGCAATCAACCCGGGACAGGGGCCTATGGCTACACCTTC. This codes for CASNQPGTGAYGYTF. The full variable domain, in which reference TRBV11-2 and TRBJ1-2 provide the parts outside the CDR3, is EAGVAQSPRYKIIEKRQSVAFWCNPISGHATLYWYQQILGQGPKLLIQFQNNGVVDDSQLPKDRFSAERLKGVDSTLKIQPAKLEDSAVYLCASNQPGTGAYGYTFGSGTRLTVV.

The chain couples TRBV5-1 to TRBJ1-5, with 7 bases matching TRBD1. This CDR3 has 15 amino acids. V was pared by 4 bases and J by 2 bases, with 6 bases of the junction left unmatched. Per the germline V gene, CDR1 is SGHRS and CDR2 is YFSETQ. The DNA for the CDR3 is TGCGCCAGCAGCCCGGGGACAGAAGGCAATCAGCCCCAGCATTTT. Translating gives CASSPGTEGNQPQHF.

The V call is TRBV7-2, the J call TRBJ2-4; D is uncertain. The V gene's germline CDR1 is SGHTA and CDR2 FQGNSA. The V end lost 4 bases, the J end lost 0 bases, and 16 bases lay between the germline ends. CDR3 length: 17 residues. The CDR3 nucleotides read TGTGCCAGCAGCTCTTATGTCGAGGCCGTAGCCAAAAACATTCAGTACTTC. Translation gives CASSSYVEAVAKNIQYF.

This chain uses TRBV6-5 with TRBJ1-6, with D perhaps matching TRBD1 (5 bases). Trimming stripped 0 bases from V and 8 bases from J, with 8 bases between. The CDR3 totals 14 residues. The germline V gene has CDR1 MNHEY and CDR2 SVGAGI. CDR3 region: CASSYSGEDSPLHF. CDR3 DNA sequence: TGTGCCAGCAGTTACTCAGGGGAGGATTCACCCCTCCACTTT.

The DNA of the CDR3 is TGTGCCATCAGTGCTGGGACAGGTGGATTGTCCTACGAGCAGTACTTC. Translated, it gives CAISAGTGGLSYEQYF. This chain uses TRBV10-3 with TRBJ2-7; TRBD1 matches 8 bases. Germline trimming cut 4 bases from V and 1 base from J; bases unmatched to any gene: 9. Germline lookup yields CDR1 ENHRY and CDR2 SYGVKD. The CDR3 consists of 16 residues.

The rearrangement joins TRBV2 to TRBJ1-1; TRBD1 matches 9 bases. CDR3 length equals 15 residues. The V segment lost 8 bases and the J segment 1 base; nucleotides outside the gene matches: 8. Per germline, CDR1 SNHLY and CDR2 FYNNEI. CDR3 loop: CASRDRESSNTEAFF. The CDR3 region has the DNA TGTGCCAGCCGGGACAGGGAAAGTTCGAACACTGAAGCTTTCTTT.

The chain links TRBV19 to TRBJ1-5; possibly TRBD1 for D (5 bases). Trimming cost V 8 bases and J 3 bases, with 14 bases left between them. Germline CDR1 LNHDA, CDR2 SQIVND (reference sequence). The length of the CDR3 is 14 residues. CDR3 DNA: TGTGCCAGTCATTCAGACAGAATCAATCAGCCCCAGCATTTT. Its translation: CASHSDRINQPQHF.

V usage is TRBV5-1 and J usage is TRBJ2-7, with 8 bases lining up with TRBD1. The CDR3 contains 15 residues. After removal of 4 bases from V and 5 bases from J, the junction contained 11 bases not matched to a gene. In germline, CDR1 is SGHRS, CDR2 YFSETQ. Here the CDR3 reads CASSPRTGSRDEQYF. In nucleotides, the CDR3 is TGCGCCAGCAGCCCACGGACAGGGAGCCGCGACGAGCAGTACTTC.

This clone was detected a few times. The genes are TRBV25-1 and TRBJ1-6; 7 bases agree with TRBD1. The V gene end was trimmed by 5 bases and the J gene end by 7 bases; junction bases not matched to a gene: 2. This CDR3 has 13 residues. The germline V gene encodes CDR1 MGHDK and CDR2 SYGVNS. The CDR3 region is CASSLGGNSPLHF. CDR3 nucleotides: TGTGCCAGCAGTCTAGGGGGCAATTCACCCCTCCACTTT.

The chain links TRBV6-5 to TRBJ1-6; TRBD1 agrees at 8 bases. The CDR3 consists of 15 residues. CDR1 and CDR2 (germline): MNHEY, SVGAGI. V lost 6 bases and J lost 8; bases outside the gene matches: 9. CDR3 sequence reads: CASSYWTGRDSPLHF. CDR3 coding DNA: TGTGCCAGCAGCTATTGGACAGGGAGGGATTCACCCCTCCACTTT.

This chain uses TRBV4-3 with TRBJ2-7; TRBD1 might be the D (6 bases). The CDR3 is 13 amino acids. V lost 0 bases and J 6 bases, leaving 9 bases between the germline ends. Germline assignment: CDR1 LGHNA and CDR2 YSLEER. The DNA for the CDR3 is TGCGCCAGCAGCCAAGAAAGAGGGGGCGAGCAGTACTTC. It codes for CASSQERGGEQYF.

V and J are TRBV4-1 and TRBJ2-3; TRBD2 matches 7 bases. This CDR3 has 18 residues. The V gene's germline CDR1 is MGHRA and CDR2 YSYEKL. The V gene end was trimmed by 1 base and the J gene end by 5 bases; junction bases not matched to a gene: 15. In nucleotides, the CDR3 is TGCGCCAGCAGCCAAGGGGCGGGCGGAGGGACTACCTTAGATACGCAGTATTTT. Encoded protein: CASSQGAGGGTTLDTQYF.

The J gene is TRBJ2-1, the V gene TRBV18; no firm D call. Germline V CDR1 and CDR2: KGHSH, LQKENI. V was clipped by 4 bases and J by 0 bases, with 10 bases between them. The CDR3 has 15 residues. The CDR3 loop reads CASSRTPDSYNEQFF. The CDR3 region has the DNA TGTGCCAGCTCACGCACACCTGACTCCTACAATGAGCAGTTCTTC.

The V and J genes are TRBV5-1 and TRBJ2-3, with D maybe TRBD1 (6 bases). Trimming removed 2 bases from V and 3 bases from J, with 13 bases in between. Germline assignment: CDR1 SGHRS and CDR2 YFSETQ. The CDR3 totals 15 residues. CDR3 nucleotide sequence: TGCGCCAGCAGCTTCTCAGGGGTGGGGACAGATACGCAGTATTTT. This encodes CASSFSGVGTDTQYF.

The genes are TRBV29-1 and TRBJ1-1; 9 bases map to TRBD1. V lost 8 bases, J lost 0 bases, and 4 bases stayed unmatched. Germline values: CDR1 SQVTM, CDR2 ANQGSEA. The CDR3 spans 13 residues. The CDR3 protein is CSTWDRVNTEAFF. The CDR3 DNA sequence: TGCAGCACCTGGGACAGGGTGAACACTGAAGCTTTCTTT.

This sequence joins TRBV4-3 and TRBJ2-3, with 9 bases identical to TRBD2. V shed 4 bases and J 6 bases; nucleotides not matched to a gene: 5. Per the germline V gene, CDR1 is LGHNA and CDR2 is YSLEER. This CDR3 is built from 14 residues. CDR3 sequence (DNA): TGCGCCAGCAGCCCCTTAGCGGGGGAGGATACGCAGTATTTT. This gives the protein CASSPLAGEDTQYF.

The J gene is TRBJ2-2, the V gene TRBV7-3, with D hard to call. The V and J ends lost 4 bases and 6 bases respectively, with 6 bases between them. The CDR3 totals 12 residues. The V gene's germline CDR1 is SGHTA and CDR2 FQGTGA. CDR3 sequence: CASSSPSGELFF. In nucleotides, the CDR3 is TGTGCCAGCAGCTCCCCTTCCGGGGAGCTGTTTTTT.